One and the same sample provided the 21 T cell receptor beta chains below, sequenced in a study of T cell responses to AZD1222 COVID-19 vaccine. Sequencing was performed with immunoSEQ multiplex PCR; in TCRdb, only in-frame clones are kept and a portion is missing. The table shows just under 150,000 clones, with over 75% occurring only once. Sample: peripheral blood, taken 28 days after the second dose of the MenACWY control vaccine. All receptors derive from an adult who received the MenACWY meningococcal vaccine as a control.

J is TRBJ2-7 and V is TRBV11-2; the D gene is possibly TRBD2 (6 bases). The CDR3 runs to 18 residues. The V end was cut by 1 base, the J end by 4 bases, with 23 bases between. CDR1 and CDR2 from the germline V gene are SGHAT and FQNNGV. The CDR3 here is CASSLGGDSNWVLYEQYF. Here the CDR3 DNA reads TGTGCCAGCAGCTTAGGTGGGGACTCCAACTGGGTCCTTTACGAGCAGTACTTC. The whole variable domain, remainder taken from reference TRBV11-2 and TRBJ2-7, is EAGVAQSPRYKIIEKRQSVAFWCNPISGHATLYWYQQILGQGPKLLIQFQNNGVVDDSQLPKDRFSAERLKGVDSTLKIQPAKLEDSAVYLCASSLGGDSNWVLYEQYFGPGTRLTVT.

The J gene is TRBJ2-7, the V gene TRBV10-3; 9 nucleotides line up with TRBD2. V gave up 4 bases and J gave up 1 base; unmatched junction bases: 2. This CDR3 comprises 14 residues. Germline V gene lookup returns CDR1 ENHRY and CDR2 SYGVKD. In DNA, the CDR3 is TGTGCCATCAGTGGGCTAGCGGGGTCCTACGAGCAGTACTTC. As protein: CAISGLAGSYEQYF.

The CDR3 region is CASSPRGSNYGYTF. The DNA of the CDR3 is TGTGCCAGCAGCCCCCGAGGCAGTAACTATGGCTACACCTTC. V gene TRBV7-6 combines with J gene TRBJ1-2; no reliable D call. Germline CDR1 SGHVS, CDR2 FNYEAQ. The CDR3 extends over 14 amino acids. V lost 5 bases and J lost 1, with 11 bases in between.

The chain links TRBV9 to TRBJ1-1, with D unresolved. This CDR3 is 13 amino acids long. Germline-derived CDR1 and CDR2 are SGDLS and YYNGEE. V lost 0 bases and J 9 bases, leaving 12 bases between the germline ends. CDR3 amino acids: CASSVGSELKAFF. The CDR3 coding sequence is TGTGCCAGCAGCGTAGGGTCGGAATTAAAAGCTTTCTTT.

This chain connects TRBV5-8 to TRBJ2-5; D may be TRBD1 or TRBD2 (6 bases each). The CDR3 is 14 residues long. V lost 3 bases to trimming and J lost 5 bases, with 14 bases between them. The germline CDR1 and CDR2 sequences are SGHTS and YDEGEE. The CDR3 coding sequence is TGTGCCAGCAGCTCGCTTAGGGGGGTGGAGACCCAGTACTTC. This encodes CASSSLRGVETQYF.

The genes are TRBV3-1 (or the pseudogene TRBV3-2) and TRBJ1-5; no definite D call. Trimming pared 2 bases from V and 2 bases from J, leaving 4 bases between. Germline V gene sequence: CDR1 LGHDT, CDR2 YNNKEL (reference sequence). The length of the CDR3 is 13 residues. CDR3 loop: CASSQSRNQPQHF. The CDR3 bases are TGTGCCAGCAGCCAATCGCGCAATCAGCCCCAGCATTTT.

The chain joins TRBV19 to TRBJ2-3; D gene uncertain. In germline, CDR1 is LNHDA, CDR2 SQIVND (reference sequence). Trimming removed 4 bases at V and 5 bases at J, with 4 bases between. This CDR3 is 11 amino acids long. The CDR3 spells CASSTRDTQYF. Written as DNA, the CDR3 is TGTGCCAGTAGTACTAGAGATACGCAGTATTTT.

The V and J genes are TRBV7-2 and TRBJ1-4; TRBD1 is a possible D gene (6 bases). V was trimmed by 0 bases and J by 3 bases, leaving 8 bases between them. The CDR3 length is 15 residues. CDR1 is SGHTA and CDR2 is FQGNSA in the germline V gene. The CDR3 DNA follows: TGTGCCAGCAGCTTAGCACGGACAGCTAATGAAAAACTGTTTTTT. Amino acids: CASSLARTANEKLFF.

The V and J genes are TRBV4-2 and TRBJ2-5; 13 bases line up with TRBD2. V gave up 5 bases and J gave up 5 bases; unmatched junction bases: 8. The CDR3 is 16 amino acids. Germline values: CDR1 LGHNA, CDR2 YNFKEQ. The CDR3 DNA reads as TGTGCCAGCAGCTCGCGGACTAGCGGGAGCTACGAGACCCAGTACTTC. Protein: CASSSRTSGSYETQYF.

The genes are TRBV4-3 and TRBJ1-2; the match to TRBD1 covers 7 bases. Germline CDR1 and CDR2: LGHNA and YSLEER. V was clipped by 3 bases and J by 5 bases; unmatched bases: 12. The CDR3 loop spans 16 amino acids. The CDR3 sequence: CASSQGWQGDRYGYTF. The CDR3, as DNA: TGCGCCAGCAGCCAGGGCTGGCAGGGGGATAGGTATGGCTACACCTTC.

The sample holds one count of this clone. The chain links TRBV5-6 to TRBJ1-2; D is undetermined. The V end lost 1 base, the J end lost 0 bases, and 1 base lay between the germline ends. CDR3 length equals 12 residues. CDR1 and CDR2 from the germline V gene are SGHDT and YYEEEE. This chain's CDR3 is CASSLSNYGYTF. CDR3 DNA sequence: TGTGCCAGCAGCTTGTCTAACTATGGCTACACCTTC.

This clone was seen once. The rearrangement links TRBV12-5 to TRBJ1-3; D unclear. The germline V and J ends were trimmed by 3 bases and 0 bases, with 9 bases remaining between them. Germline V lookup: CDR1 LGHNT, CDR2 FRNRAP. CDR3 length: 15 residues. This CDR3 reads CASGLGIDSGNTIYF. The DNA for the CDR3 is TGTGCTAGTGGTTTAGGGATCGACTCTGGAAACACCATATATTTT.

This rearrangement joins TRBV7-8 to TRBJ2-4, with D unclear. Trimming removed 2 bases from V and 0 bases from J, with 5 bases in between. Looked up from germline, CDR1 is SGHVS and CDR2 is FQNEAQ. The CDR3 runs 14 residues. Here the CDR3 DNA reads TGTGCCAGCAGCTTAATCCTAGCCAAAAACATTCAGTACTTC. Translating it yields CASSLILAKNIQYF.

A remark on this clone: One end of the junction fails to match germline, which may point to a read error. This sequence joins TRBV7-7 and TRBJ2-2, with unresolved D. The CDR3 runs 13 residues. CDR1 is SSHAT and CDR2 is FNYEAQ in the germline V gene (reference sequence). The CDR3 DNA is TGTGCTAGCAGCTTATCAGGTTCTGGGGAGCTGTTTTTT. Amino acids: CASSLSGSGELFF.

The rearrangement links TRBV2 to TRBJ1-2; D is uncertain. V lost 1 base and J 2 bases, leaving 8 bases between the germline ends. Germline assignment: CDR1 SNHLY and CDR2 FYNNEI. The CDR3 covers 14 residues. This chain's CDR3 is CASSEDSSNYGYTF. The CDR3 DNA reads as TGTGCCAGCAGTGAAGACAGTTCGAACTATGGCTACACCTTC.

The rearrangement uses TRBV28 and TRBJ2-1; possibly TRBD1 or TRBD2 for D (5 bases each). This CDR3 contains 17 residues. Germline assignment: CDR1 MDHEN and CDR2 SYDVKM. V dropped 2 bases and J dropped 6 bases, with 20 bases sitting between them. The CDR3 DNA follows: TGTGCCAGCAGTTTACCTCTCGGGGCGTACAATAGCAATGAGCAGTTCTTC. Its translation is CASSLPLGAYNSNEQFF.

The chain uses TRBV3-1 (or the pseudogene TRBV3-2) and TRBJ2-7; 7 bases are shared with TRBD2. This CDR3 has 14 residues. J lost 0 bases, V lost 4 bases, and 3 bases had no gene match. Germline V gene sequence: CDR1 LGHDT, CDR2 YNNKEL (reference sequence). The CDR3 protein is CASSRSGDSYEQYF. CDR3 nucleotide sequence: TGTGCCAGCAGCCGGAGCGGGGACTCCTACGAGCAGTACTTC.

The J gene is TRBJ2-7, the V gene TRBV4-3; D may correspond to TRBD1 or TRBD2 (5 bases each). Germline assignment: CDR1 LGHNA and CDR2 YSLEER. V lost 0 bases and J lost 2, with 8 bases in between. CDR3 size: 14 residues. This CDR3 is CASSQDRGPYEQYF. The DNA of the CDR3 is TGCGCCAGCAGCCAAGATAGGGGACCCTACGAGCAGTACTTC.

The V gene is TRBV12-3 or TRBV12-4, the J gene TRBJ2-7; D may be TRBD1 or TRBD2 (5 bases each). V lost 4 bases to trimming and J lost 4 bases, with 11 bases between them. The CDR3 consists of 13 residues. DNA of the CDR3: TGTGCCAGCAGTTCGAAGCGGACATACGAGCAGTACTTC. Protein: CASSSKRTYEQYF.

CDR3 DNA: TGCAGCGTTGAACGTCCGGAGTCTGGGGAAAAACTGTTTTTT. It translates to CSVERPESGEKLFF. The V call is TRBV29-1, the J call TRBJ1-4, with unresolved D. Between the trimmed V and J ends, which lost 2 bases and 8 bases, there was a span of 15 bases. The CDR3 covers 14 residues. Germline lookup yields CDR1 SQVTM and CDR2 ANQGSEA.

A single count supports this clone. The chain links TRBV10-3 to TRBJ1-2; 7 bases align to TRBD1. Germline trimming cut 7 bases from V and 3 bases from J; bases unmatched to any gene: 2. Germline loops: CDR1 ENHRY, CDR2 SYGVKD. This CDR3 is built from 12 residues. The CDR3 DNA follows: TGTGCCATCACAGGGGGGGACTATGGCTACACCTTC. As protein: CAITGGDYGYTF.